This T cell receptor (beta chain) emerged from a study of early T cells in non-severe SARS-CoV-2 infection. Turning to the study itself: Sequenced bulk RNA came from whole blood that was unsorted, and chains were unpaired. The study's findings and limits: Anti-spike CD8 responses were favored by VDJdb matching, which missed private and CD4 specificities.

Concerning this clonotype itself: Its target is unknown.

Individual cDNA molecules received unique molecular identifiers during library preparation. TCRdb reprocessed the 5' RACE reads via MiXCR and lists one record per CDR3 protein. The sample includes 84,000 or so distinct CDR3 sequences, roughly 12% of them seen just once. Trimming left V 4 bases short and J 0 bases short, with 19 bases between. The V gene's germline CDR1 is KGHSH and CDR2 LQKENI. The CDR3 runs 17 residues. The sequencing sample was made of whole blood. The source of this sequence is an adult who was a healthcare worker with PCR-confirmed SARS-CoV-2 infection or an uninfected control (not recorded which). The gene calls are TRBV18 and TRBJ2-7, with a tentative D call TRBD1 (5 bases). CDR3 in DNA: TGTGCCAGCTCACTGATCCCGACAGTGTTGAGCTCCTACGAGCAGTACTTC. Residues: CASSLIPTVLSSYEQYF.